The 13 T cell receptor beta chains below were found in one sample sequenced in a study of T cells after yellow fever vaccination. TCRdb re-analysed the 5' RACE reads in MiXCR, keeping a single row per CDR3 protein. The sample carries 250,000 to 350,000 distinct CDR3 sequences, 3.5% to 4.5% recorded once. The sample here was PBMCs, taken 15 days after the yellow fever booster vaccination. The receptors here all came from a man aged 18 to 35 who received the YFV17D yellow fever vaccine.

The chain links TRBV7-9 to TRBJ1-2; TRBD1 matches at 7 bases. This CDR3 region has 14 residues. Trimming cost V 4 bases and J 4 bases; bases outside gene matches: 6. Germline V gene data show CDR1 as SEHNR and CDR2 as FQNEAQ (reference sequence). CDR3 sequence: CASSWWDSSYGYTF. As DNA, the CDR3 is TGTGCCAGCAGCTGGTGGGACAGCTCCTATGGCTACACCTTC. The complete variable domain, with remaining parts taken from reference TRBV7-9 and TRBJ1-2, reads DTGVSQNPRHKITKRGQNVTFRCDPISEHNRLYWYRQTLGQGPEFLTYFQNEAQLEKSRLLSDRFSAERPKGSFSTLEIQRTEQGDSAMYLCASSWWDSSYGYTFGSGTRLTVV.

The chain is built from TRBV16 and TRBJ1-5; no firm D call. V was shortened by 0 bases and J by 6 bases, with 3 bases between the two germline ends. The CDR3 extends over 12 amino acids. CDR1 is KGHSY, CDR2 FQNENV, per germline. The CDR3, as DNA: TGTGCCAGCAGCCAATCGGCTCAGCCCCAGCATTTT. It specifies CASSQSAQPQHF.

The table lists this clonotype with many counts. The chain combines TRBV6-2 or TRBV6-3 with TRBJ2-7; D unresolved. Trimming shortened V by 6 bases and J by 6 bases, and 9 bases separated the two germline ends. The V gene's germline CDR1 is MNHEY and CDR2 SVGEGT. This CDR3 region has 11 residues. CDR3 residues: CASSNWGEQYF. CDR3 DNA: TGTGCCAGCAGCAACTGGGGCGAGCAGTACTTC.

There are many counts of this clonotype. The chain recombines TRBV20-1 with TRBJ2-3; 7 bases map to TRBD2. Germline-derived CDR1 and CDR2 are DFQATT and SNEGSKA (reference sequence). The CDR3 is made up of 14 amino acids. The V segment lost 6 bases and the J segment 5 bases; nucleotides outside the gene matches: 11. The DNA of the CDR3 is TGCAGTGCCACAGAGCGGGGTCTCGTAGATACGCAGTATTTT. This sequence encodes CSATERGLVDTQYF.

This clonotype was recorded a few times. J is TRBJ1-4 and V is TRBV2; D is unresolved. The germline V gene encodes CDR1 SNHLY and CDR2 FYNNEI. The CDR3 is 15 residues long. Trimming left V 4 bases short and J 8 bases short, with 17 bases between. The CDR3: CASSGSVGRNEKLFF. The CDR3, as DNA: TGTGCCAGCAGTGGTTCTGTGGGCCGGAACGAAAAACTGTTTTTT. The complete variable domain, with remaining parts taken from reference TRBV2 and TRBJ1-4, reads EPEVTQTPSHQVTQMGQEVILRCVPISNHLYFYWYRQILGQKVEFLVSFYNNEISEKSEIFDDQFSVERPDGSNFTLKIRSTKLEDSAMYFCASSGSVGRNEKLFFGSGTQLSVL.

The chain links TRBV7-6 to TRBJ2-5, with 7 nucleotides matching TRBD1. CDR1 is SGHVS, CDR2 FNYEAQ, per germline. There are 15 residues in the CDR3. J gave up 2 bases and V 5 bases, and 8 bases lay outside the gene matches. CDR3 sequence (DNA): TGTGCCAGCAGCCAGGACAGGAAAAAACAAGAGACCCAGTACTTC. Translating gives CASSQDRKKQETQYF.

A word on this clonotype: With a much larger clone just one base away, this may be a read error. The chain couples TRBV24-1 to TRBJ2-1, with 7 bases that match TRBD1. The J call is doubtful: the DNA matches TRBJ2-7 better. This CDR3 spans 12 amino acids. The germline V gene encodes CDR1 KGHDR and CDR2 SFDVKD. This chain's CDR3 is CATSGQINEQYF. The CDR3 DNA reads as TGTGCCACCTCGGGACAGATCAATGAGCAGTACTTC.

This clonotype was picked up a small number of times. The chain recombines TRBV2 with TRBJ2-7, with 8 bases matching TRBD2. V lost 6 bases to trimming and J lost 4 bases; unmatched junction nucleotides: 14. The CDR3 totals 16 residues. Germline V lookup: CDR1 SNHLY, CDR2 FYNNEI. The CDR3 here is CASSRGSSGGLYEQYF. The CDR3 DNA reads TGTGCCAGCAGCCGGGGCTCCAGCGGGGGATTGTACGAGCAGTACTTC.

The table lists this clonotype with many counts. The gene calls are TRBV12-3 or TRBV12-4 and TRBJ2-7; 7 nucleotides match TRBD2. J gave up 3 bases and V 3 bases, and 5 bases lay outside the gene matches. This CDR3 contains 14 residues. DNA of the CDR3: TGTGCCAGCAGTTTCGCGGGCGGGGGCTACGAGCAGTACTTC. It codes for CASSFAGGGYEQYF.

The sample holds many counts of this clonotype. V gene TRBV2 combines with J gene TRBJ2-7; D remains ambiguous. Trimming removed 5 bases from V and 0 bases from J, with 11 bases in between. This CDR3 is 14 amino acids long. Germline-derived CDR1 and CDR2 are SNHLY and FYNNEI. The CDR3 sequence: CASSPDSSSYEQYF. CDR3 nucleotide sequence: TGTGCCAGCAGTCCCGACTCGAGCTCCTACGAGCAGTACTTC.

The table lists this clonotype with many counts. V gene TRBV20-1 combines with J gene TRBJ1-1, with D possibly TRBD1 on 5 matching bases. Looked up from germline, CDR1 is DFQATT and CDR2 is SNEGSKA (reference sequence). The CDR3 has 13 residues. The CDR3 coding sequence is TGCAGGGGTGGGTCAGGGATGAACACTGAAGCTTTCTTT. Amino acid sequence: CRGGSGMNTEAFF.

DNA of the CDR3: TGTGCCAGCAGCTTAGTGGGACAGGGGGGCCCAGAGCAGTTCTTC. It yields the protein CASSLVGQGGPEQFF. This chain links TRBV7-9 with TRBJ2-1; 11 bases line up with TRBD1. V dropped 1 base and J dropped 10; count of bases not matched to a gene: 6. CDR1 is SEHNR, CDR2 FQNEAQ, per germline (reference sequence). The CDR3 is 15 residues long.

This clonotype was counted a few times. The chain links TRBV18 to TRBJ2-1, with 7 bases identical to TRBD2. Germline V gene sequence: CDR1 KGHSH, CDR2 LQKENI. The CDR3 is 16 residues long. The V segment lost 4 bases and the J segment 4 bases; nucleotides outside the gene matches: 10. In DNA, the CDR3 is TGTGCCAGCTCACTATCAAGTAGCGGGTCTTACAATGAGCAGTTCTTC. It yields the protein CASSLSSSGSYNEQFF.